The rows below give T cell receptor beta chains drawn from one sample of a study of beta chain features in type 1 diabetes. Some clones are missing from TCRdb's copy, which holds only in-frame ones; the method was immunoSEQ multiplex PCR. This table holds 500,000 to 700,000 clones, around 16% found once. Material for sequencing was naive CD4+ T cells from blood. Receptors were obtained from a young man in good health. CDR3s include the opening cysteine and the closing phenylalanine or tryptophan. D genes are given only for firm matches. Clone size is not always given. Where it is, it says once, few, many or a class for expanded clones.

size: .; J: TRBJ2-7; length: 13; D: .; V: TRBV7-2; CDR3: CASSPGRRNEQYF; DNA: TGTGCCAGCAGCCCCGGGCGTAGGAACGAGCAGTACTTC
size: .; J: TRBJ2-2; length: 12; D: .; V: TRBV6-6; CDR3: CASTYLTGELFF; DNA: TGTGCCAGCACCTACTTAACCGGGGAGCTGTTTTTT
size: .; J: TRBJ2-1; length: 15; D: .; V: TRBV13; CDR3: CASSRSTGHHNSQFF; DNA: TGTGCCAGCAGTCGCTCAACGGGACACCACAACTCGCAGTTCTTC
size: few; J: TRBJ2-6; length: 15; D: TRBD1; V: TRBV6-4; CDR3: CASRGQGSGANVLTF; DNA: TGTGCCAGCAGAGGACAGGGGTCGGGGGCCAACGTCCTGACTTTC
size: .; J: TRBJ2-3; length: 16; D: TRBD2; V: TRBV19; CDR3: CASSIGPSGHTDTQYF; DNA: TGTGCCAGTAGTATCGGGCCTAGCGGACACACAGATACGCAGTATTTT
size: .; J: TRBJ2-3; length: 18; D: TRBD2; V: TRBV4-3; CDR3: CASSRLAGGPGDTDTQYF; DNA: TGCGCCAGCAGCCGTCTAGCGGGAGGGCCTGGGGACACAGATACGCAGTATTTT
size: few; J: TRBJ2-1; length: 15; D: .; V: TRBV9; CDR3: CASALPGAAYNEQFF; DNA: TGTGCCAGCGCCCTCCCGGGGGCCGCCTACAATGAGCAGTTCTTC
size: .; J: TRBJ2-7; length: 11; D: .; V: TRBV20-1; CDR3: CSPKDNYEQYF; DNA: TGCAGTCCCAAGGACAACTACGAGCAGTACTTC
size: .; J: TRBJ2-7; length: 13; D: TRBD1; V: TRBV7-2; CDR3: CASRITGAYEQYF; DNA: TGTGCCAGCAGAATTACAGGGGCCTACGAGCAGTACTTC
size: .; J: TRBJ2-7; length: 14; D: .; V: TRBV29-1; CDR3: CSVEDSIAGTEQYF; DNA: TGCAGCGTTGAAGATAGTATAGCAGGGACCGAGCAGTACTTC
size: .; J: TRBJ1-1; length: 14; D: .; V: TRBV4-2; CDR3: CASSQDRANTEAFF; DNA: TGTGCCAGCAGCCAAGACAGGGCAAACACTGAAGCTTTCTTT
size: few; J: TRBJ1-1; length: 11; D: .; V: TRBV20-1; CDR3: CSAFPGTEAFF; DNA: TGCAGTGCTTTTCCGGGCACTGAAGCTTTCTTT
size: few; J: TRBJ2-2; length: 14; D: .; V: TRBV19; CDR3: CASRHGANTGELFF; DNA: TGTGCCAGTCGCCACGGGGCTAACACCGGGGAGCTGTTTTTT
size: .; J: TRBJ1-2; length: 17; D: TRBD1; V: TRBV6-1; CDR3: CASSEMDRGHLNYGYTF; DNA: TGTGCCAGCAGTGAAATGGACAGGGGCCATCTTAACTATGGCTACACCTTC
size: .; J: TRBJ1-1; length: 16; D: .; V: TRBV5-1; CDR3: CASSVDTVGSNTEAFF; DNA: TGCGCCAGCAGCGTGGATACAGTTGGGTCGAACACTGAAGCTTTCTTT
size: .; J: TRBJ2-7; length: 15; D: .; V: TRBV4-2; CDR3: CASSQGATTTYEQYF; DNA: TGTGCCAGCAGCCAAGGGGCAACTACAACCTACGAGCAGTACTTC
size: .; J: TRBJ1-5; length: 15; D: .; V: TRBV7-2; CDR3: CASSPNDRSNQPQHF; DNA: TGTGCCAGCAGCCCCAATGACAGAAGCAATCAGCCCCAGCATTTT
size: few; J: TRBJ2-7; length: 15; D: .; V: TRBV7-2; CDR3: CASSLTAGVAYEQYF; DNA: TGTGCCAGCAGCTTAACGGCCGGAGTGGCCTACGAGCAGTACTTC
size: .; J: TRBJ2-7; length: 15; D: .; V: TRBV29-1; CDR3: CSVGRGYITIYEQYF; DNA: TGCAGCGTTGGTCGAGGATATATTACCATCTACGAGCAGTACTTC
size: .; J: TRBJ2-1; length: 15; D: TRBD1; V: TRBV6-5; CDR3: CASSYSGTGNNEQFF; DNA: TGTGCCAGCAGTTACTCAGGGACAGGGAACAATGAGCAGTTCTTC
size: .; J: TRBJ2-1; length: 16; D: TRBD2; V: TRBV5-4; CDR3: CASSLGGLAKYNEQFF; DNA: TGTGCCAGCAGCTTGGGGGGACTAGCGAAGTACAATGAGCAGTTCTTC
size: .; J: TRBJ2-1; length: 14; D: .; V: TRBV5-1; CDR3: CASRYDNNGNEQFF; DNA: TGCGCCAGTCGGTACGATAATAATGGGAATGAGCAGTTCTTC
size: .; J: TRBJ2-5; length: 13; D: .; V: TRBV5-1; CDR3: CASSAPGGETQYF; DNA: TGCGCCAGCAGCGCCCCTGGGGGAGAGACCCAGTACTTC
size: .; J: TRBJ1-6; length: 12; D: .; V: TRBV7-2; CDR3: CASSPTNSPLHF; DNA: TGTGCCAGCAGCCCCACGAATTCACCCCTCCACTTT
size: few; J: TRBJ1-3; length: 15; D: TRBD1; V: TRBV6-5; CDR3: CASSIQGAGGNTIYF; DNA: TGTGCCAGCAGTATTCAGGGGGCAGGTGGAAACACCATATATTTT
size: few; J: TRBJ2-1; length: 16; D: .; V: TRBV4-2; CDR3: CASSPTWGQGYNEQFF; DNA: TGTGCCAGCAGCCCGACTTGGGGTCAGGGGTACAATGAGCAGTTCTTC
size: .; J: TRBJ1-6; length: 11; D: .; V: TRBV29-1; CDR3: CSVVGNSPLHF; DNA: TGCAGCGTCGTCGGGAATTCACCCCTCCACTTT
size: .; J: TRBJ1-2; length: 14; D: .; V: TRBV27; CDR3: CASSLRKGSYGYTF; DNA: TGTGCCAGCAGTTTAAGGAAAGGGAGCTATGGCTACACCTTC
size: .; J: TRBJ2-7; length: 14; D: TRBD1; V: TRBV2; CDR3: CASRDRGPSYEQYF; DNA: TGTGCCAGCAGGGACAGGGGGCCTTCCTACGAGCAGTACTTC
size: few; J: TRBJ2-1; length: 19; D: .; V: TRBV5-1; CDR3: CASSSVLPSRLVSYNEQFF; DNA: TGCGCCAGCAGCTCCGTCCTTCCGTCTCGACTAGTTTCCTACAATGAGCAGTTCTTC
size: few; J: TRBJ2-6; length: 15; D: .; V: TRBV19; CDR3: CASSGGVPGANVLTF; DNA: TGTGCCAGTAGCGGAGGAGTCCCCGGGGCCAACGTCCTGACTTTC
size: few; J: TRBJ2-3; length: 13; D: .; V: TRBV7-6; CDR3: CASSFKIADTQYF; DNA: TGTGCCAGCAGTTTCAAGATAGCAGATACGCAGTATTTT
size: .; J: TRBJ1-5; length: 14; D: TRBD1; V: TRBV7-8; CDR3: CATKGRDSNQPQHF; DNA: TGTGCCACCAAAGGCCGGGACAGTAATCAGCCCCAGCATTTT
size: .; J: TRBJ2-3; length: 14; D: TRBD1; V: TRBV7-8; CDR3: CASSSRTGADTQYF; DNA: TGTGCCAGCAGCTCAAGGACAGGGGCAGATACGCAGTATTTT
size: few; J: TRBJ1-4; length: 13; D: .; V: TRBV7-2; CDR3: CASSLAYREKLFF; DNA: TGTGCCAGCAGCTTAGCATACAGGGAAAAACTGTTTTTT